These 6 T cell receptor beta chains originate from one sample sequenced in a study of CXCR3-negative and CXCR3-positive naive CD8 T cells. Points from the study as a whole: Relative to CXCR3-negative naive cells, CXCR3-positive naive cells had more hydrophobic TRB CDR3s.

5' RACE that incorporated UMI labels was used to prepare the TRB cDNA libraries. For each CDR3 protein, TCRdb gives one entry from its re-call of the 5' RACE reads, without DNA. The sample data list 150,000 to 170,000 distinct CDR3 sequences. These receptors' antigens are unknown. Specimen: naive CXCR3+ CD8+ T cells from blood. Subset indicated: CD45RO-CCR7+CD27+CD95- naive CD8+ T cells expressing CXCR3 (TNR3+). The receptors were sampled from a human donor in good health. Some clones in this sample may be carry-over from other donors' samples.

This chain joins TRBV6-6 and TRBJ2-7. This CDR3 has 12 amino acids. CDR1 and CDR2 (germline): MNHNY, SVGAGI (reference sequence). CDR3 residues: CASSYSGGEQYF.

The rearrangement joins TRBV29-1 to TRBJ2-1. This CDR3 has 11 amino acids. Looked up from germline, CDR1 is SQVTM and CDR2 is ANQGSEA. The CDR3 loop is CSAEPSGEQFF.

The V gene is TRBV7-9, the J gene TRBJ2-1; TCRdb reports TRBD2, a call that lacks DNA to check it against. The V gene's germline CDR1 is SEHNR and CDR2 FQNEAQ (reference sequence). There are 20 residues in the CDR3. The CDR3 here is CASSDGRLSGLLGSYNEQFF. The entire variable domain, with the rest obtained from reference TRBV7-9 and TRBJ2-1, is as follows: DTGVSQNPRHKITKRGQNVTFRCDPISEHNRLYWYRQTLGQGPEFLTYFQNEAQLEKSRLLSDRFSAERPKGSFSTLEIQRTEQGDSAMYLCASSDGRLSGLLGSYNEQFFGPGTRLTVL.

The chain employs TRBV13 and TRBJ2-7; the D gene TCRdb calls, TRBD1, cannot be checked with no DNA. The CDR3 sequence is 15 residues long. Germline CDR1 and CDR2: PRHDT and FYEKMQ (reference sequence). This CDR3 reads CASSRSGTGKYEQYF.

The V gene is TRBV29-1, the J gene TRBJ1-3. Germline lookup yields CDR1 SQVTM and CDR2 ANQGSEA. This CDR3 contains 11 residues. CDR3: CSVVIGNTIYF.

V usage is TRBV7-6 and J usage is TRBJ2-1. Germline V lookup: CDR1 SGHVS, CDR2 FNYEAQ. This CDR3 spans 15 amino acids. The CDR3 region is CASSYKTSETNEQFF.